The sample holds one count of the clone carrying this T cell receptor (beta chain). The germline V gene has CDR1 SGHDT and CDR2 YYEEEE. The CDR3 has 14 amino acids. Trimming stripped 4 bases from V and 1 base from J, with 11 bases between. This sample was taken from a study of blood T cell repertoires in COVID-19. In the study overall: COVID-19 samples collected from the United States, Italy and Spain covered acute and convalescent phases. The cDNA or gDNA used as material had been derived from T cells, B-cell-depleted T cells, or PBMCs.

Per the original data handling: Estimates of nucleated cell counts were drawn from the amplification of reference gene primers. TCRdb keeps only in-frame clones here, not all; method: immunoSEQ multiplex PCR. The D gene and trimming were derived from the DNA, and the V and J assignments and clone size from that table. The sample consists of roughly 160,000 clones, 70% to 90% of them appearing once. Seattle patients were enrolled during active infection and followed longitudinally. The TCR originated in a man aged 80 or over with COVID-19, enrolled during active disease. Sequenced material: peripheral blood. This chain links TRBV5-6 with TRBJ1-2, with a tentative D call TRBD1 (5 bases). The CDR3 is CASSRKGINYGYTF. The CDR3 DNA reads TGTGCCAGCAGCCGAAAGGGGATTAACTATGGCTACACCTTC.